This T cell receptor (beta chain) was sequenced during a study of blood T cell repertoires in COVID-19 (dated by TCRdb to the early 2020s). Concerning the study at large: Samples covering the acute and convalescent phases of COVID-19 were provided by collaborators in the United States, Italy and Spain. The repertoires were made available in a free public database intended to serve as a resource for research on the immune response to SARS-CoV-2. The prospective study material was composed of cDNA or gDNA derived from T cells, B-cell-depleted T cells, or PBMCs. Where HLA class I and class II types were available, the types were taken from metadata supplied by the sample provider, not from assay-based typing. A de-identified subject ID, COVID-19 status, age in years and sex were almost always included in the sample metadata. The samples were drawn from two sources: the first 160 participants of the ongoing ImmuneRACE study, and approximately 1,300 subjects contributed by 6 global collaborators. Subjects who had been exposed to COVID-19, were actively infected with it, or had recovered from it provided the deeply sampled blood TCRbeta repertoires that made up the dataset. Study-wide conclusions, independent of this receptor: The quantity of clinical and demographic metadata differed by source and by participant and was supplied without curation.

Turning to this clone: Its antigen is not yet known. No clone much larger than this one lies a single base away; base qualities are absent.

TCRbeta CDR3 regions were amplified from genomic DNA using the immunoSEQ Assay, a bias-controlled multiplex PCR. The authors' analysis ran thus. The number of nucleated cells in each sample was estimated by amplification of reference gene primers within the assay. Sequence reads were collapsed and filtered to measure the absolute abundance of every unique TCRbeta CDR3 rearrangement. For each sample, productive Simpson clonality was calculated by taking the square root of Simpson's diversity index across productive rearrangements. TCRdb obtained this table from immuneACCESS and retained in-frame rearrangements with V and J assigned. These tables miss some clones; where compared with another copy, unresolved V genes account for less than half of the shortfall, and the remainder is unexplained. From that table come the V and J calls and clone size; the DNA was used to work out D and trimming. For this sample the table gives 150,000 to 200,000 clones, of which roughly three quarters were detected only once. The top ten clones comprise around a sixth of the sample.

V sheds 3 bases and J sheds 0 bases, leaving 10 bases between their ends. From a lookup of the germline V gene (reference sequence), CDR1 and CDR2 are SGHKS and YYEKEE. The CDR3 runs 15 amino acids, cysteine and phenylalanine included. CDR3 DNA only is kept here, 45 bases in frame from base 1. In the prospective study, participants were roughly 18 to 95 years old, resided in about two dozen geographic areas of the United States, and were enrolled through a virtual design. To assign participants to cohorts, the prospective study relied on clinical history that participants themselves reported in a screening survey and a study questionnaire. In the prospective study, whole blood, serum and a nasopharyngeal or oropharyngeal swab were collected from each participant by mobile phlebotomists. Prospective study participants could optionally give additional blood draws and questionnaires over an approximately two-month period. Prospective study blood samples were shipped either frozen or at room temperature before DNA extraction.

The chain joins TRBV5-5 to TRBJ2-1; the D region possibly corresponds to TRBD1 (6 bases align). Sequencing was carried out using PBMCs or T cells enriched from blood (not recorded which). The source of this sequence is a woman between 50 and 59 years old with acute COVID-19. The CDR3 corresponds to CASSSGRGSYNEQFF. In nucleotides, the sequence is TGTGCCAGCAGCTCAGGCAGGGGCTCCTACAATGAGCAGTTCTTC.